This record looks at one TCR beta chain sequence and its context. Its antigen remains unidentified. No base-level quality is on record; no much larger clone is a single base apart. This sample is drawn from a study of cytomegalovirus exposure and HLA in healthy donors (dated by TCRdb to the late 2010s). Describing the broader study: An earlier analysis of approximately 590 of the donors reported 250 to 300 Gb of sequence data and some 100 million unique TCR beta sequences from about 200 million T cells. Using immunosequencing, the study profiled T cell repertoires from around 680 subjects and related those repertoires to cytomegalovirus serostatus. Among about 400 genotyped donors of the cohort, an average of about 220,000 unique TCR beta nucleotide sequences was sequenced per donor, of which approximately 19% were non-productive. A later analysis re-examined previously published TCR beta repertoires from hundreds of donors and added high-resolution HLA genotyping to investigate patterns of TCR occurrence. Genome-wide SNP genotypes for about 65% of the 666 donors were used in a later genetic analysis, which treated that subset as a discovery cohort. Donor age, sex, ethnicity and CMV serostatus were compiled alongside the repertoire data. Because of strong linkage in the cohort, four to six DR-DQ haplotypes were treated as single units for association and clustering. An earlier analysis of roughly 580 of the donors used high-throughput TCR beta sequencing to judge whether each TCR beta V gene segment behaved as functional or pseudogenic. The number of typed donors differed by locus: roughly 629-640 for A, B, C, DRB1 and DQB1; 500 to 550 for DQA1; 606 for DPA1; and 400 to 480 for DPB1. An early release that covered some 630 HLA-typed donors contained about 290 gigabases of sequencing data and around 80 million unique TCR sequences. In addition to the first cohort of several hundred subjects, a separate validation cohort of 120 different subjects was used. To predict cytomegalovirus infection status, the study combined high-throughput TCR immunosequencing, statistical association of individual TCRs with disease status, and machine learning. Of the 398 genotyped donors, approximately 83% fell in the genetic ancestry cluster associated with self-reported Caucasian donors. In the later analysis, no new phenotypic data were used to find candidate immune exposures; instead, reliance was placed on TCR beta sequences and their occurrence across donors. HLA typing included class I and class II loci at four-digit resolution. The study aimed to test whether cataloging public T cell receptors could reveal signatures of past pathogen exposure. Every discovery cohort repertoire had been produced on one sequencing platform.

The cohort consisted of 600 or so healthy bone marrow donors. Cohort members were all nominally healthy when sampled, although unrecorded immune exposures were likely present. The donor was CMV seropositive and belonged to the group of 250 to 300 seropositive cohort members. Every donor gave a peripheral blood sample, and the peripheral blood mononuclear cells from that sample were used for TCR beta sequencing. The Qiagen DNeasy Blood Extraction Kit was used to extract genomic DNA from the blood cell samples. The paper's findings and limits, for the study overall: In vitro tests confirmed that a few of the cytomegalovirus-associated TCR beta chains recognize cytomegalovirus antigens. A further reported finding was that TCR beta sequences accurately predicted the HLA-A and HLA-B alleles for most subjects in the first cohort. A cluster of highly shared sequence variants was judged likely to represent a technical artifact of the sequencing pipeline. Specific HLA alleles were associated with 15,000 to 20,000 TCR beta sequences at a false discovery rate of 0.05 in a later analysis. Correlated functional status among segregating V segments might be attributable to linkage disequilibrium, but an unknown experimental factor could not be ruled out. A later genetic analysis associated a missense DCLRE1C variant with V-gene and J-gene trimming of TCR beta chains, and an independent cohort replicated the association. Some IMGT-functional V segments, including TRBV6-2 and TRBV6-3, could not be distinguished by the 87-base-pair reads and were therefore excluded. In a later analysis, several top co-occurrence clusters were reported to appear linked to parvovirus B19, influenza, CMV and Epstein-Barr virus. For the cohort, immune exposure information was limited to CMV serostatus. While some public TCRs were present in many individuals, most TCR sequences turned up only very rarely across donors. According to a later analysis, most CMV-associated TCR beta chains appeared to be HLA-restricted, and the HLA associations seemed to be driven largely by CMV exposure. Because counts were too low, some 17 rarely observed V segments, including chromosome 9 orphons, were excluded from the earlier analysis of around 640 of the donors. In the study, 150 to 200 TCR beta chains were listed as associated with cytomegalovirus. According to a later analysis, TCR association rates differed among HLA loci, with DRB1 alleles showing the most associated TCRs and HLA-C alleles showing the fewest. In a later genetic analysis, fewer N-insertions in productive TCRs were reported among donors in an Asian-associated ancestry cluster than the roughly 700-donor mean. Because HLA typing was unavailable for some donors at each locus, only the typed subset was used in association tests. The authors suggested that the approach could potentially be extended to other disease states and immunological phenotypes. In both the original and validation cohorts, the classifier was reported to diagnose cytomegalovirus status with high specificity and sensitivity. Strong co-occurrence of HLA alleles, especially DR and DQ, made assigning TCR associations to individual alleles difficult. In a later analysis, HLA-associated TCR beta chains were found to be more clonally expanded and to have lower generation probabilities than equally common non-associated chains. An earlier analysis of 587 of the donors showed that most TCR beta V segments appeared in productive rearrangements either about 87% or about 30% of the time, which broadly matched IMGT annotations. The presence/absence analyses assumed that sequencing depth was roughly uniform across donors, and that assumption may not be true. Only TCR beta chains were sequenced in this cohort, and the absence of alpha or paired-chain data limited detectable features.

From the cysteine up to the phenylalanine, the CDR3 has a length of 14 residues. Only the CDR3 DNA is retained, 42 bases long and in frame from the first base. Trimming removed 0 bases from V and 5 bases from J; the gene matches leave 0 bases unexplained. CDR1 SGHRS and CDR2 YFSETQ are derived from the germline V gene. Library construction relied on the immunoSEQ multiplex PCR assay. A mixture of 60 forward primers for TCR Vbeta segments and 13 reverse primers for TCR Jbeta segments was used in the multiplex PCR. A multiplex PCR assay on genomic DNA amplified the CDR3 region of rearranged TCR beta genes. The Illumina HiSeq System was used to sequence the amplified TCR beta libraries as 87-base-pair reads. The authors' analysis ran thus. A later analysis counted about 80 million unique TCR beta chains across the 650 to 800 repertoires, and around 9.9 million of these chains were shared by at least two donors. Raw reads were error-corrected and collapsed into unique sequences by a nearest-neighbor algorithm in which closely related sequences were merged to remove PCR and sequencing errors. V, D and J gene segments were assigned by aligning CDR3 sequences to IMGT reference sequences. For a sequence to be retained, a match of at least six nucleotides to both a V gene segment and a J gene segment was required. A rearrangement counted as productive if the CDR3 had no stop codons and remained in frame with V and J, and every other rearrangement counted as non-productive. CDR3 was defined according to IMGT convention as the region running from the second conserved V-encoded cysteine to the conserved J-encoded phenylalanine. The earlier analysis of fewer than 700 of the donors excluded sequences that lacked an unambiguous match to a single V gene segment. In an earlier analysis of a few hundred of the donors, a V segment was called functional when productive rearrangements were above 56.7%, and segregating when the standard deviation between donors exceeded 5%. A statistical classification framework was built for diagnosing cytomegalovirus status from the catalog of TCR beta chain sequences. V and J gene assignment, in a later analysis, came from comparing TCR nucleotide sequences with IMGT/GENE-DB human TR gene sequences. In a later analysis, CDR3 sequences and most-parsimonious VDJ recombination scenarios were assigned using the TCRdist pipeline. In a later analysis, each TCR beta chain was defined by its CDR3 amino acid sequence together with its V-gene family, and reads lacking a unique V-gene family were excluded. As a way to deal with suspected cross-contamination and a sequencing artifact, a later analysis dropped roughly 620 nucleotide sequences that were highly shared and had low generation probability. In a later analysis, a clonal expansion index for each public chain was calculated from normalized within-repertoire ranks of inferred template counts. In a later analysis, generation probabilities were computed using a VDJ recombination model fitted to out-of-frame rearrangements, and the results were checked against IGoR. Hypergeometric tests were used in a later analysis to score TCR-TCR, TCR-HLA and TCR-CMV co-occurrence, with a repertoire-size bias correction applied to the TCR pairs. In a later analysis, false discovery rates were estimated by permuting HLA or CMV assignments 20 times. A later analysis grouped co-occurring TCRs with DBSCAN, adding TCRdist sequence similarity when clustering within HLA-allele-positive subsets. Co-occurrence clustering excluded repertoires with fewer than 30,000 or more than 120,000 public chains, plus five with anomalous nucleotide sharing. Sourced from immuneACCESS, this table was stored by TCRdb with only in-frame sequences that have V and J called. A share of the clones is absent; for the studies checked, an unresolved V gene accounts for under half, and the remainder has no known explanation. That table supplies the V and J calls and clone size; D and trimming were determined from the DNA. The sample table shows around 100,000 clones, and roughly three quarters are seen once. The ten largest clones add up to approximately 11% of the sample.

The specimen sequenced was PBMCs. The sequence joins TRBV5-1 to TRBJ2-1; 9 bases in the middle match TRBD2. The receptor was derived from a man aged 35 to 55 in good health and CMV-seropositive. The CDR3 sequence is CASSLEREDNEQFF. Read as DNA, the sequence is TGCGCCAGCAGCTTGGAGCGGGAGGACAATGAGCAGTTCTTC.